These 5 T cell receptor beta chains were sequenced from one sample in a study of long-term antiretroviral therapy in people with HIV. Running of the v3.0 immunoSEQ assay took place at survey level. Using immunoSEQ multiplex PCR, the repertoire was profiled, and TCRdb retains in-frame clones only, with some absent. The sample comprises approximately 18,000 clones, roughly three quarters of which are singletons, and 11% rests with the top ten. The material was unsorted PBMCs, obtained 2.3 years after starting antiretroviral therapy. Receptors originate from a woman aged 40-49 years with HIV.

The chain is built from TRBV18 and TRBJ2-7; 10 bases are shared with TRBD1. Germline trimming cut 3 bases from V and 4 bases from J; bases unmatched to any gene: 6. Germline V gene lookup returns CDR1 KGHSH and CDR2 LQKENI. This CDR3 is 15 amino acids long. The CDR3 nucleotides are TGTGCCAGCTCACCGCTACCGGGACAGGGGTACGAGCAGTACTTC. It yields the protein CASSPLPGQGYEQYF.

The chain carries TRBV19 and TRBJ1-5; 10 bases are a match to TRBD1. The CDR3 extends over 19 amino acids. V was clipped by 2 bases and J by 3 bases; unmatched bases: 13. Per germline, CDR1 LNHDA and CDR2 SQIVND (reference sequence). Here the CDR3 reads CASSIPVNRDRGNNQPQHF. DNA of the CDR3: TGTGCCAGTAGTATACCGGTAAACAGGGACAGGGGAAACAATCAGCCCCAGCATTTT.

This chain uses TRBV6-5 with TRBJ1-5; D ambiguous. The CDR3 contains 12 residues. Per germline, CDR1 MNHEY and CDR2 SVGAGI. V was trimmed by 3 bases and J by 4 bases, leaving 4 bases between them. CDR3 residues: CASSYQNQPQHF. CDR3 sequence (DNA): TGTGCCAGCAGTTATCAGAATCAGCCCCAGCATTTT.

This clone appeared once. The chain uses TRBV5-4 and TRBJ1-2, with 8 bases lining up with TRBD1. V dropped 3 bases and J dropped 8; count of bases not matched to a gene: 3. Germline-derived CDR1 and CDR2 are SGHNT and YYREEE (reference sequence). There are 12 residues in the CDR3. The CDR3 DNA is TGTGCCAGCAGCTCCCCAGGGGGCGGCTACACCTTC. This sequence encodes CASSSPGGGYTF.

The chain couples TRBV11-3 to TRBJ2-7; no definite D call. This CDR3 contains 13 residues. V lost 3 bases to trimming and J lost 7 bases, with 13 bases between them. The germline gives CDR1 SGHNT, CDR2 YENEEA. Here the CDR3 DNA reads TGTGCCAGCAGCTTCTCGGCCTCGACGGAGCAGTACTTC. This encodes CASSFSASTEQYF. Complete variable domain (other parts from reference TRBV11-3 and TRBJ2-7): EAGVVQSPRYKIIEKKQPVAFWCNPISGHNTLYWYLQNLGQGPELLIRYENEEAVDDSQLPKDRFSAERLKGVDSTLKIQPAELGDSAVYLCASSFSASTEQYFGPGTRLTVT.